This T cell receptor beta chain stems from a study of shared clonotypes between healthy human individuals. In the naive CD8 group, cells lacked CD45RO and were positively selected for CCR7, so terminally differentiated effector memory CD45RA+ cells were left out. This clone appeared a single time. The same CDR3 can be traced to other DNA sequences in this sample. Profiled with immunoSEQ multiplex PCR; TCRdb holds only in-frame clones, not every one. Among about 2 million clones listed, over 85% were seen once. V lost 2 bases to trimming and J lost 5 bases; unmatched junction nucleotides: 5. The CDR3 loop spans 15 amino acids. CDR1 and CDR2 from the germline V gene are SEHNR and FQNEAQ (reference sequence).

The sequence derives from a man aged 18 to 35 in good health. The V gene is TRBV7-9, the J gene TRBJ2-5; 10 bases are a match to TRBD1. Sequencing input: naive CD8+ T cells sorted from blood. The CDR3 loop is CASSLLTGGRETQYF. In nucleotides, the CDR3 is TGTGCCAGCAGCTTACTGACAGGGGGCCGGGAGACCCAGTACTTC.